A single sample is the source of the 8 T cell receptor beta chains below, sequenced in a study of beta chain features in type 1 diabetes. Reverse transcribing all isolated RNA meant expressed TCRB transcripts were sequenced. The data were produced by immunoSEQ multiplex PCR, yet TCRdb's version contains in-frame clones alone and is incomplete. This sample has hundreds of thousands of clones, with approximately 14% found just once. Sequenced: central memory CD4+ T cells from blood. The origin of the receptors is a man under 40 in good health.

This clone appeared once. The CDR3: CASSFPSGGLGDTQYF. The CDR3 nucleotides are TGTGCCAGCAGCTTTCCTAGCGGGGGGCTGGGAGATACGCAGTATTTT. This chain uses TRBV11-3 with TRBJ2-3; 11 positions match TRBD2. V was clipped by 3 bases and J by 5 bases; unmatched bases: 7. This CDR3 has 16 amino acids. The germline V gene has CDR1 SGHNT and CDR2 YENEEA.

On this clone: This same CDR3 is encoded by further DNA sequences in the sample. The V and J genes are TRBV6-1 and TRBJ2-5; a weak D match, TRBD1 (5 bases). The germline V gene has CDR1 MNHNS and CDR2 SASEGT. CDR3 length equals 13 residues. The ends were cut back, 2 bases at V and 4 bases at J, with 8 bases in the middle. The CDR3 DNA reads as TGTGCCAGCAGTGAATTGGGGCGAGAGACCCAGTACTTC. As protein: CASSELGRETQYF.

There are a few counts of this clone. Germline and junction disagree at one end, which may indicate a read error. This sequence joins TRBV7-2 and TRBJ1-4; D not resolved. There are 15 residues in the CDR3. CDR1 is SGHTA, CDR2 FQGNSA, per germline. The CDR3 loop reads CASSQVNTNNEKLFF. The CDR3 coding sequence is TGCGCCAGCAGCCAAGTTAACACCAACAATGAAAAACTGTTTTTT. Based on the CDR3 plus reference TRBV7-2 and TRBJ1-4, the full variable domain is GAGVSQSPSNKVTEKGKDVELRCDPISGHTALYWYRQSLGQGLEFLIYFQGNSAPDKSGLPSDRFSAERTGGSVSTLTIQRTQQEDSAVYLCASSQVNTNNEKLFFGSGTQLSVL.

In this sample, this clone turned up many times. The V call is TRBV5-1, the J call TRBJ2-7; TRBD2 matches at 10 bases. Germline values: CDR1 SGHRS, CDR2 YFSETQ. CDR3 length: 16 residues. The V gene end was trimmed by 3 bases and the J gene end by 7 bases; junction bases not matched to a gene: 13. The DNA of the CDR3 is TGCGCCAGCAGCTCCGGCGGGCTAGCGGGAGCTGAAGAGCAGTACGTC. It encodes CASSSGGLAGAEEQYV.

This chain connects TRBV9 to TRBJ2-5; tentative D call: TRBD2 (6 bases). The end of the DNA fits TRBJ2-7 better, so the J call may be wrong. The CDR3 is 16 amino acids. Germline CDR1 reads SGDLS; CDR2 reads YYNGEE. The CDR3 here is CASSVGPGGIPYEQYF. The CDR3 nucleotides are TGTGCCAGCAGCGTAGGGCCCGGGGGAATCCCCTACGAGCAGTACTTC.

This clone was recorded a few times. J is TRBJ1-1 and V is TRBV27; no clear D gene. This CDR3 has 13 residues. V lost 2 bases, J lost 5 bases, and 9 bases lay in between. CDR1 MNHEY and CDR2 SMNVEV come from the germline V gene (reference sequence). CDR3 in amino acids: CASSLQVMTEAFF. CDR3 sequence (DNA): TGTGCCAGCAGTTTACAAGTGATGACTGAAGCTTTCTTT.

This clone was detected a few times. The genes are TRBV30 and TRBJ1-3; no clear D. V was trimmed by 2 bases and J by 0 bases, leaving 8 bases between them. The length of the CDR3 is 14 residues. Germline V CDR1 and CDR2: GTSNPN, SVGIG (reference sequence). Here the CDR3 reads CAWSPDFSGNTIYF. DNA of the CDR3: TGTGCCTGGAGTCCCGACTTCTCTGGAAACACCATATATTTT.

The rearrangement joins TRBV7-6 to TRBJ2-1; D might be TRBD2 (6 bases). The CDR3 covers 14 residues. The germline V and J ends were trimmed by 2 bases and 9 bases, with 14 bases remaining between them. CDR1 is SGHVS and CDR2 is FNYEAQ in the germline V gene. The CDR3 loop is CASSLNWRVGEQFF. For the CDR3, the DNA is TGTGCCAGCAGCTTAAACTGGAGGGTGGGTGAGCAGTTCTTC.